This TCR beta chain is drawn from a study of OX40 agonist ivuxolimab in advanced cancers. At the level of the study: Ivuxolimab, an agonistic anti-OX40 (CD134) antibody, was given to patients. Earlier treatment with anti-PD-1, anti-PD-L1 or anti-CTLA-4 was permitted, and approximately 38% had received some.

Assay used: immunoSEQ multiplex PCR; TCRdb lists only in-frame clones, some missing. The sample lists 75,000 to 80,000 clones, around 83% occurring once. The CDR3 is made up of 16 amino acids. The ends lost 5 bases at V and 4 bases at J; junction bases unmatched: 3. Germline loops: CDR1 SNHLY, CDR2 FYNNEI. Patients were excluded for autoimmune disease history or systemic immunosuppression. The clonotype originates from an adult with an advanced solid tumor such as melanoma, head and neck, liver or kidney cancer. The V and J genes are TRBV2 and TRBJ2-3; 16 bases are shared with TRBD2. This specimen was CD4+ or CD8+ T cells sorted from blood, taken in a trial of the OX40 agonist ivuxolimab. The CDR3 protein is CASSPGLAGGADTQYF. Written as DNA, the CDR3 is TGTGCCAGCAGTCCGGGACTAGCGGGAGGGGCAGATACGCAGTATTTT.